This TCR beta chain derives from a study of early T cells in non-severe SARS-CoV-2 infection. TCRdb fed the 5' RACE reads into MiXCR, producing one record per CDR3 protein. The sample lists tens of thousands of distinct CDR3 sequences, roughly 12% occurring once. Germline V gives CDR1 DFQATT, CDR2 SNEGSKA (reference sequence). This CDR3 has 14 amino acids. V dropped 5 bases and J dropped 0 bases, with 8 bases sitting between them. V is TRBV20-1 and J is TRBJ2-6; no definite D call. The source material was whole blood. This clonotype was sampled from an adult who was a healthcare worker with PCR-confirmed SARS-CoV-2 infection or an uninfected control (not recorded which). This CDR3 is CSAEIRSGANVLTF. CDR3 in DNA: TGCAGTGCTGAGATACGCTCTGGGGCCAACGTCCTGACTTTC.